The T cell receptor (beta chain) under discussion was sequenced for a study of Graves' ophthalmopathy and Graves' hyperthyroidism. Beta-chain TCR CDR3 regions were amplified from RNA transcripts. HTBI primers primed a first-round RT-PCR, and a second-round multiplex PCR followed. Each CDR3 protein is one row after TCRdb ran MiXCR on the multiplex PCR reads. The sample includes around 670,000 distinct CDR3 sequences, roughly 40% seen only once; the top ten take 44%. This clonotype has a count of ten or more. There are 13 residues in the CDR3. V lost 3 bases to trimming and J lost 5 bases, with 10 bases between them. Germline loops: CDR1 SEHNR, CDR2 FQNEAQ (reference sequence).

The chain carries TRBV7-9 and TRBJ1-1; D not resolved. The receptor comes from an adult man with Graves' ophthalmopathy. The sample was peripheral blood. The CDR3 sequence is CASSFREATEAFF. CDR3 nucleotide sequence: TGTGCCAGCAGCTTCCGGGAAGCAACTGAAGCTTTCTTT.